Presented here are 21 T cell receptor beta chains from one specimen sequenced in a study of cytomegalovirus exposure and HLA in healthy donors. PCR involved 60 Vbeta and 13 Jbeta primers. Assay: immunoSEQ multiplex PCR; the TCRdb copy retains only in-frame clones and omits some. Its table lists 93,000 or so clones. The material sequenced was PBMCs. The receptors originated from a middle-aged man in good health and CMV-seronegative.

The CDR3 loop is CSVRGGAYEQYF. In DNA form, the CDR3 reads TGCAGCGTTAGAGGGGGAGCCTACGAGCAGTACTTC. This rearrangement joins TRBV29-1 to TRBJ2-7; weak D call: TRBD1 (6 bases). CDR3 length equals 12 residues. The germline V gene has CDR1 SQVTM and CDR2 ANQGSEA. Trimming took off 5 bases at V and 2 bases at J, with 10 bases between the two ends.

The V and J genes are TRBV7-6 and TRBJ2-1; 11 bases agree with TRBD2. CDR1 and CDR2 (germline): SGHVS, FNYEAQ. The CDR3 is 17 residues long. V shed 7 bases, J shed 5 bases, and the junction held 13 bases outside the gene matches. The DNA for the CDR3 is TGTGCCAGCACACCTTTAGCGGGAGGGAGGAGGAACAATGAGCAGTTCTTC. Its translation: CASTPLAGGRRNNEQFF.

V is TRBV29-1 and J is TRBJ2-3, with 7 bases lining up with TRBD1. Germline CDR1 SQVTM, CDR2 ANQGSEA. The J segment lost 5 bases and the V segment lost 5 bases, leaving 4 bases of the junction unmatched. This CDR3 is built from 12 residues. CDR3 in DNA: TGCAGCGTTACAGGGGTAGTAGATACGCAGTATTTT. Translated, it gives CSVTGVVDTQYF.

The chain is built from TRBV27 and TRBJ1-4; 8 bases are a match to TRBD1. Germline CDR1 is MNHEY and CDR2 is SMNVEV (reference sequence). V lost 6 bases to trimming and J lost 5 bases; unmatched junction nucleotides: 5. The CDR3 has 14 residues. DNA for the CDR3: TGTGCCAGCAGAATAGGGACAGGCAATGAAAAACTGTTTTTT. It yields the protein CASRIGTGNEKLFF.

The rearrangement links TRBV19 to TRBJ2-5, with 15 nucleotides matching TRBD2. The junction had 3 bases not matched to a gene; V was cut back by 6 bases and J by 4 bases. The CDR3 covers 15 residues. Germline assignment: CDR1 LNHDA and CDR2 SQIVND (reference sequence). The CDR3 DNA follows: TGTGCCAGTAGCCTGGGACTAGCGGGAGGAGAGACCCAGTACTTC. Residues: CASSLGLAGGETQYF.

The chain links TRBV6-5 to TRBJ1-4; D unresolved. This CDR3 contains 13 residues. V gave up 6 bases and J gave up 8 bases, with 13 bases separating them. The V gene's germline CDR1 is MNHEY and CDR2 SVGAGI. The DNA of the CDR3 is TGTGCCAGCAGCCGGATGGGAGGGGAAAAACTGTTTTTT. The encoded protein is CASSRMGGEKLFF.

The V call is TRBV18, the J call TRBJ2-5; perhaps TRBD2 as D (5 bases). Germline CDR1 is KGHSH and CDR2 is LQKENI. This CDR3 has 13 residues. V lost 4 bases to trimming and J lost 4 bases, with 10 bases between them. Here the CDR3 reads CASSRSGIETQYF. The CDR3 nucleotides read TGTGCCAGCTCACGGTCGGGGATAGAGACCCAGTACTTC.

V gene TRBV5-1 combines with J gene TRBJ2-5, with D uncertain. Deletions cut 0 bases from V and 1 base from J, with 7 bases between. The CDR3 contains 14 residues. The germline CDR1 and CDR2 sequences are SGHRS and YFSETQ. In nucleotides, the CDR3 is TGCGCCAGCAGCTTGGCGGGTGGCCAAGAGACCCAGTACTTC. It specifies CASSLAGGQETQYF.

The V and J genes are TRBV7-9 and TRBJ2-7, with 10 bases aligning to TRBD1. This CDR3 contains 15 residues. Germline CDR1 is SEHNR and CDR2 is FQNEAQ (reference sequence). With 4 bases clipped from V and 0 bases from J, the junction kept 3 bases outside the gene matches. CDR3 nucleotides: TGTGCCAGCAGCTCCCGGACAGGGGGCTCCTACGAGCAGTACTTC. This sequence encodes CASSSRTGGSYEQYF.

This chain uses TRBV11-2 with TRBJ2-7; D is perhaps TRBD1 (6 bases). This CDR3 has 15 amino acids. Germline assignment: CDR1 SGHAT and CDR2 FQNNGV. V was shortened by 5 bases and J by 5 bases, with 19 bases between the two germline ends. In DNA form, the CDR3 reads TGTGCCAGCAGCCTACAAACAGGGTTGGGAAACGAGCAGTACTTC. Translation gives CASSLQTGLGNEQYF.

This chain joins TRBV6-1 and TRBJ2-7; TRBD2 matches at 8 bases. The junction had 3 bases not matched to a gene; V was cut back by 2 bases and J by 3 bases. Germline CDR1 and CDR2: MNHNS and SASEGT. The CDR3 consists of 14 residues. The CDR3 region has the DNA TGTGCCAGCAGTGAAAGCGGGGGCTACTACGAGCAGTACTTC. Its translation is CASSESGGYYEQYF.

V and J are TRBV4-3 and TRBJ2-3, with 7 bases that match TRBD2. V trimming: 0 bases; J trimming: 15 bases; junction bases outside the gene matches: 9. The CDR3 length is 13 residues. Germline lookup yields CDR1 LGHNA and CDR2 YSLEER. The CDR3 protein is CASSQDLGAGVYF. The CDR3 DNA sequence: TGCGCCAGCAGCCAAGATCTAGGCGCGGGAGTCTATTTT.

The V call is TRBV5-1, the J call TRBJ2-3; no clear D gene. Trimming took 0 bases from V and 4 from J, leaving 9 bases between them. The CDR3 runs 14 residues. CDR1 and CDR2 from the germline V gene are SGHRS and YFSETQ. For the CDR3, the DNA is TGCGCCAGCAGCTTGGTAGAACGGGCAGATACGCAGTATTTT. It is translated as CASSLVERADTQYF.

This chain connects TRBV29-1 to TRBJ2-7; 11 nucleotides match TRBD2. Unmatched junction bases numbered 1, after V lost 6 bases and J lost 0 bases. Germline-derived CDR1 and CDR2 are SQVTM and ANQGSEA. The length of the CDR3 is 13 residues. Here the CDR3 reads CSVGTSGSYEQYF. CDR3 bases: TGCAGCGTCGGGACTAGCGGCTCCTACGAGCAGTACTTC.

The chain couples TRBV9 to TRBJ2-5; D may be TRBD2 (5 bases). The CDR3 is 13 amino acids. Per germline, CDR1 SGDLS and CDR2 YYNGEE. Trimming cost V 0 bases and J 5 bases, with 8 bases left between them. CDR3 coding DNA: TGTGCCAGCAGCGTAGCCGGGATGGAGACCCAGTACTTC. This sequence encodes CASSVAGMETQYF.

This chain connects TRBV4-2 to TRBJ1-2; D is perhaps TRBD1 (5 bases). Per the germline V gene, CDR1 is LGHNA and CDR2 is YNFKEQ. This CDR3 contains 15 residues. V dropped 4 bases and J dropped 8 bases, with 20 bases sitting between them. The CDR3 DNA reads as TGTGCCAGCAGCCCCCAGAATTTACAGGTGCAGGGCTACACCTTC. This sequence encodes CASSPQNLQVQGYTF.

The rearrangement links TRBV5-1 to TRBJ2-3; D is unresolved. The CDR3 length is 16 residues. The V end was cut by 1 base, the J end by 2 bases, with 14 bases between. Germline values: CDR1 SGHRS, CDR2 YFSETQ. In DNA, the CDR3 is TGCGCCAGCAGCTTGCATAGCCAAGGAGTCACAGATACGCAGTATTTT. Its translation: CASSLHSQGVTDTQYF.

The chain joins TRBV19 to TRBJ2-1; TRBD2 is a possible D gene (6 bases). Trimming shortened V by 10 bases and J by 0 bases, and 13 bases separated the two germline ends. Germline V gene data show CDR1 as LNHDA and CDR2 as SQIVND (reference sequence). This CDR3 comprises 14 residues. This chain's CDR3 is CATQGGASYNEQFF. As DNA, the CDR3 is TGTGCCACCCAAGGCGGGGCCTCCTACAATGAGCAGTTCTTC.

The rearrangement joins TRBV5-1 to TRBJ2-5, with D possibly matching TRBD1 (6 bases). The end of the DNA is better explained by TRBJ2-7, so the J call may be wrong. This CDR3 comprises 15 residues. The germline gives CDR1 SGHRS, CDR2 YFSETQ. The CDR3 sequence: CASSLGGPVSPEQYF. In DNA form, the CDR3 reads TGCGCCAGCAGCTTGGGGGGGCCAGTATCGCCCGAGCAGTACTTC.

The V gene is TRBV5-1, the J gene TRBJ1-2; 8 bases map to TRBD1. The CDR3 is made up of 18 amino acids. Per the germline V gene, CDR1 is SGHRS and CDR2 is YFSETQ. V was pared by 0 bases and J by 2 bases, with 12 bases of the junction left unmatched. CDR3 protein: CASSLAPPTGGRNYGYTF. The CDR3 DNA follows: TGCGCCAGCAGCTTGGCCCCCCCTACAGGGGGTAGAAACTATGGCTACACCTTC.

The V call is TRBV27, the J call TRBJ2-2, with D possibly TRBD1 on 5 matching bases. CDR1 and CDR2 from the germline V gene are MNHEY and SMNVEV (reference sequence). The ends were cut back, 6 bases at V and 3 bases at J, with 14 bases in the middle. The CDR3 runs 15 residues. As DNA, the CDR3 is TGTGCCAGCAGCCAAGGGCGACAGTACACCGGGGAGCTGTTTTTT. Residues: CASSQGRQYTGELFF.